The 22 T cell receptor beta chains below come from one sample, sequenced in a study of cytomegalovirus exposure and HLA in healthy donors. PCR primers comprised 60 Vbeta and 13 Jbeta primers. Here immunoSEQ multiplex PCR was the method, and the copy in TCRdb shows in-frame clones only, minus some. The sample records about 120,000 clones, approximately 81% being singletons. The sample consisted of PBMCs. Every receptor here comes from a man younger than 35 in good health and CMV-seronegative.

The sample holds a few counts of this clone. The chain carries TRBV5-1 and TRBJ1-1; the D gene is possibly TRBD1 (5 bases). This CDR3 contains 14 residues. V lost 2 bases and J 4 bases, leaving 12 bases between the germline ends. Germline V lookup: CDR1 SGHRS, CDR2 YFSETQ. This chain's CDR3 is CASSLNGGGTEAFF. DNA for the CDR3: TGCGCCAGCAGCTTAAACGGGGGAGGCACTGAAGCTTTCTTT.

The V call is TRBV7-9, the J call TRBJ2-3, with D hard to call. The CDR3 consists of 11 residues. The V gene lost 1 base and the J gene lost 11 bases, with 7 bases spanning the gap. In germline, CDR1 is SEHNR, CDR2 FQNEAQ (reference sequence). CDR3 region: CASSLVQLQYF. In DNA form, the CDR3 reads TGTGCCAGCAGCTTAGTGCAGTTGCAGTATTTT.

The chain employs TRBV7-8 and TRBJ2-1, with 12 positions matching TRBD2. Germline-derived CDR1 and CDR2 are SGHVS and FQNEAQ. With V trimmed by 8 bases and J by 1 base, 12 bases remained unmatched. The CDR3 spans 18 residues. The CDR3 DNA follows: TGTGCCAGCCGCTGGAGGCCTAGCGGGAGGGCTTCCTACAATGAGCAGTTCTTC. Residues: CASRWRPSGRASYNEQFF.

The rearrangement uses TRBV11-3 and TRBJ2-5; 11 bases match TRBD2. Germline CDR1 is SGHNT and CDR2 is YENEEA. V was clipped by 4 bases and J by 1 base; unmatched bases: 2. The CDR3 is made up of 15 amino acids. The CDR3 spells CASSSGTSGQETQYF. CDR3 DNA sequence: TGTGCCAGCAGCTCCGGGACTAGCGGCCAAGAGACCCAGTACTTC.

This chain links TRBV10-3 with TRBJ2-5; D gene ambiguous. The end of the DNA aligns better with TRBJ2-7, so the J call may be wrong. The CDR3 totals 13 residues. Germline V gene lookup returns CDR1 ENHRY and CDR2 SYGVKD. The CDR3 sequence: CAISAEKSYEQYF. CDR3 coding DNA: TGTGCCATCAGTGCCGAGAAATCCTACGAGCAGTACTTC.

This clone showed up just once. The chain employs TRBV27 and TRBJ2-2; D remains unclear. This CDR3 has 12 amino acids. The germline gives CDR1 MNHEY, CDR2 SMNVEV (reference sequence). Deletions cut 6 bases from V and 6 bases from J, with 8 bases between. CDR3 DNA sequence: TGTGCCAGCAGACCAAAGCCCGGGGAGCTGTTTTTT. Residues: CASRPKPGELFF.

The CDR3 spells CASSHSGSTYNEQFF. In DNA form, the CDR3 reads TGTGCCAGTAGTCATAGCGGGAGTACCTACAATGAGCAGTTCTTC. The V and J genes are TRBV19 and TRBJ2-1; 9 bases are shared with TRBD2. The germline V gene encodes CDR1 LNHDA and CDR2 SQIVND (reference sequence). V shed 5 bases, J shed 2 bases, and the junction held 4 bases outside the gene matches. The CDR3 totals 15 residues.

This rearrangement joins TRBV7-8 to TRBJ1-2; 10 positions agree with TRBD1. V dropped 2 bases and J dropped 1; count of bases not matched to a gene: 10. This CDR3 spans 18 amino acids. The V gene's germline CDR1 is SGHVS and CDR2 FQNEAQ. The CDR3 here is CASSLNLRTGGINYGYTF. The CDR3 DNA reads TGTGCCAGCAGCTTAAATTTGAGGACAGGGGGAATTAACTATGGCTACACCTTC.

This rearrangement joins TRBV10-2 to TRBJ2-1, with TRBD2 as a possible D gene (5 bases). The CDR3 sequence is 13 residues long. Trimming removed 6 bases from V and 7 bases from J, with 13 bases in between. Per the germline V gene, CDR1 is WSHSY and CDR2 is SAAADI. In DNA form, the CDR3 reads TGCGCCAGCAGCAGGACTCTCGGGAATGAGCAGTTCTTC. This codes for CASSRTLGNEQFF.

Only one count was recorded for this clone. The rearrangement links TRBV15 to TRBJ2-3; 7 bases map to TRBD1. V was pared by 3 bases and J by 3 bases, with 12 bases of the junction left unmatched. Germline assignment: CDR1 LNHNV and CDR2 YYDKDF (reference sequence). This CDR3 region has 17 residues. The CDR3 DNA reads as TGTGCCACCAGCAGTCAGGGGGTTTGGGGACAAACAGATACGCAGTATTTT. It is translated as CATSSQGVWGQTDTQYF.

The V gene is TRBV11-2, the J gene TRBJ1-4; no reliable D call. The V gene's germline CDR1 is SGHAT and CDR2 FQNNGV. CDR3 size: 14 residues. Trimming pared 8 bases from V and 6 bases from J, leaving 16 bases between. This chain's CDR3 is CASLKPGLDEKLFF. The CDR3 DNA follows: TGTGCCAGCTTAAAACCGGGGTTAGATGAAAAACTGTTTTTT.

The chain recombines TRBV19 with TRBJ2-1, with 9 positions matching TRBD2. CDR3 size: 15 residues. The J segment lost 6 bases and the V segment lost 5 bases, leaving 8 bases of the junction unmatched. Germline V CDR1 and CDR2: LNHDA, SQIVND (reference sequence). The CDR3 loop is CASSWEAGGGNEQFF. CDR3 bases: TGTGCCAGTAGTTGGGAGGCGGGAGGGGGCAATGAGCAGTTCTTC.

The chain recombines TRBV5-6 with TRBJ2-3; 12 bases are shared with TRBD2. CDR1 and CDR2 (germline): SGHDT, YYEEEE. This CDR3 region has 16 residues. Losses at the gene ends were 5 bases for V and 5 bases for J; bases not matched to a gene: 9. This chain's CDR3 is CASRRLAGEGVDTQYF. The CDR3 DNA is TGTGCCAGCAGACGACTAGCGGGAGAGGGCGTAGATACGCAGTATTTT.

The gene calls are TRBV11-1 and TRBJ2-7; maybe TRBD2 (5 bases). V lost 5 bases and J lost 0, with 20 bases in between. The CDR3 is 17 amino acids. Germline CDR1 SGHAT, CDR2 FQDESV (reference sequence). The CDR3 coding sequence is TGTGCCAGCAGCCCCAGAGGTGTGAGGGCCGACTCCTACGAGCAGTACTTC. Amino acid sequence: CASSPRGVRADSYEQYF.

As to this clone: Other nucleotide sequences in the sample specify the same CDR3. The chain employs TRBV28 and TRBJ1-6, with TRBD1 matching over 7 bases. Trimming cost V 6 bases and J 4 bases; bases outside gene matches: 3. The CDR3 has 14 residues. The germline V gene has CDR1 MDHEN and CDR2 SYDVKM. The CDR3 sequence: CASRGQSYNSPLHF. CDR3 nucleotides: TGTGCCAGCAGGGGACAGTCTTATAATTCACCCCTCCACTTT.

This chain uses TRBV7-3 with TRBJ2-1; 7 positions agree with TRBD1. CDR1 and CDR2 (germline): SGHTA, FQGTGA. Trimming removed 4 bases from V and 4 bases from J; junction bases left unmatched: 4. CDR3 size: 14 residues. CDR3 residues: CASSSGTDYNEQFF. CDR3 coding DNA: TGTGCCAGCAGCTCCGGGACAGATTACAATGAGCAGTTCTTC.

The genes are TRBV9 and TRBJ2-7; 11 nucleotides match TRBD2. Germline loops: CDR1 SGDLS, CDR2 YYNGEE. Trimming cost V 4 bases and J 3 bases; bases outside gene matches: 6. The CDR3 totals 15 residues. The CDR3 DNA reads TGTGCCAGCAGCTTACTAGCGGGAGTCGTCTACGAGCAGTACTTC. Its protein product is CASSLLAGVVYEQYF. The variable domain in full, completed from reference TRBV9 and TRBJ2-7, reads DSGVTQTPKHLITATGQRVTLRCSPRSGDLSVYWYQQSLDQGLQFLIQYYNGEERAKGNILERFSAQQFPDLHSELNLSSLELGDSALYFCASSLLAGVVYEQYFGPGTRLTVT.

The chain is built from TRBV18 and TRBJ2-7; 9 bases map to TRBD2. The CDR3 sequence is 13 residues long. Germline CDR1 reads KGHSH; CDR2 reads LQKENI. Trimming at V came to 6 bases and at J to 6 bases, leaving 6 bases not matched to a gene. DNA for the CDR3: TGTGCCAGCTCGCCCGCGGGAGGGGGCGAGCAGTACGTC. This encodes CASSPAGGGEQYV.

This chain joins TRBV27 and TRBJ2-1; the D gene is possibly TRBD2 (5 bases). Germline V gives CDR1 MNHEY, CDR2 SMNVEV (reference sequence). This CDR3 has 16 residues. V was shortened by 2 bases and J by 2 bases, with 13 bases between the two germline ends. DNA of the CDR3: TGTGCCAGCAGTTTAGGTGATGGGAGAACCTACAATGAGCAGTTCTTC. Its translation: CASSLGDGRTYNEQFF.

The chain has TRBV19 and TRBJ1-1; D is perhaps TRBD1 (6 bases). The ends were cut back, 3 bases at V and 1 base at J, with 15 bases in the middle. CDR3 length: 16 residues. Germline lookup yields CDR1 LNHDA and CDR2 SQIVND (reference sequence). The CDR3 DNA follows: TGTGCCAGTAGTATCATCGGCAGGGGAACGAACACTGAAGCTTTCTTT. Protein product: CASSIIGRGTNTEAFF.

V is TRBV6-5 and J is TRBJ2-1, with 10 bases lining up with TRBD2. The CDR3 extends over 15 amino acids. The J segment lost 4 bases and the V segment lost 4 bases, leaving 4 bases of the junction unmatched. Germline lookup yields CDR1 MNHEY and CDR2 SVGAGI. CDR3 sequence reads: CASSSLLAGYNEQFF. For the CDR3, the DNA is TGTGCCAGCAGTTCCTTACTAGCGGGGTACAATGAGCAGTTCTTC.

The chain is built from TRBV28 and TRBJ2-5; TRBD2 matches at 7 bases. The CDR3 spans 14 residues. The V gene's germline CDR1 is MDHEN and CDR2 SYDVKM. V lost 7 bases and J lost 5; bases outside the gene matches: 10. CDR3 protein: CASTLSGTGETQYF. In DNA, the CDR3 is TGTGCCAGCACCTTAAGCGGGACCGGGGAGACCCAGTACTTC. Supplemented by reference TRBV28 and TRBJ2-5, the full variable domain reads DVKVTQSSRYLVKRTGEKVFLECVQDMDHENMFWYRQDPGLGLRLIYFSYDVKMKEKGDIPEGYSVSREKKERFSLILESASTNQTSMYLCASTLSGTGETQYFGPGTRLLVL.